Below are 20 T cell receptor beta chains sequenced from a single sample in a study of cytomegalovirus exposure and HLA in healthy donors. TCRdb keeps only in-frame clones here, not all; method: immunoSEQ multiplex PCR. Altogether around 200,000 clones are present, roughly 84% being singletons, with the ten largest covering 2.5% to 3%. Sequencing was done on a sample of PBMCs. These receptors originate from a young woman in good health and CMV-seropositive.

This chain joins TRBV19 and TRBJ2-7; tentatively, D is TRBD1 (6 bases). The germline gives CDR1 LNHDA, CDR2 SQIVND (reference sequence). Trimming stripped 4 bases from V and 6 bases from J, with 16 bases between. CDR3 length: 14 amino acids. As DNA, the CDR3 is TGTGCCAGTAGTACCACAGGGAGTAGCCGCGAGCAGTACTTC. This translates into CASSTTGSSREQYF.

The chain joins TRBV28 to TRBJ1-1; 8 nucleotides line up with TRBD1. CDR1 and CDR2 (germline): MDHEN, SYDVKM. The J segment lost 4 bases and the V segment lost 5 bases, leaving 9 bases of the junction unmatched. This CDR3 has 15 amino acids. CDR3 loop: CASSRDRLRTTEAFF. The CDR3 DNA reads TGTGCCAGCAGTAGGGACAGGTTAAGGACCACTGAAGCTTTCTTT.

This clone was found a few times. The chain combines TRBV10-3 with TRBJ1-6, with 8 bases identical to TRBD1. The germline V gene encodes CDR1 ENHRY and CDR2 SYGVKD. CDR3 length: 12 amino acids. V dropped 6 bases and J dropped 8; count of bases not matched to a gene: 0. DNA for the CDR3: TGTGCCATCAGGGGACAGGATTCACCCCTCCACTTT. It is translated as CAIRGQDSPLHF.

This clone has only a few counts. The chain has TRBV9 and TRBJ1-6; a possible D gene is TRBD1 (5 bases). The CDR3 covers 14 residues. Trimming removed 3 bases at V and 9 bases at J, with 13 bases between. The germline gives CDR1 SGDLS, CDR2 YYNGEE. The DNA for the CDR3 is TGTGCCAGCAGCGCGGGCAGGGTTGGTTCACCCCTCCACTTT. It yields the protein CASSAGRVGSPLHF.

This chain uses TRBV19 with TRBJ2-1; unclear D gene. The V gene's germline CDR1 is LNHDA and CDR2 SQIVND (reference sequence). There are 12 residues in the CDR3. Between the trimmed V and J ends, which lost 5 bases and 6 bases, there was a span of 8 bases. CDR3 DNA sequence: TGTGCCAGTAGTTCCGGGTCCAATGAGCAGTTCTTC. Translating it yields CASSSGSNEQFF.

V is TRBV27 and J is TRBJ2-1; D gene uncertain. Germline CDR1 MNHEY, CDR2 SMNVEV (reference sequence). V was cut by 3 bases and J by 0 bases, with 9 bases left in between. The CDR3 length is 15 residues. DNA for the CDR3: TGTGCCAGCAGTTTGCGCGCTGTCTCCTACAATGAGCAGTTCTTC. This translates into CASSLRAVSYNEQFF.

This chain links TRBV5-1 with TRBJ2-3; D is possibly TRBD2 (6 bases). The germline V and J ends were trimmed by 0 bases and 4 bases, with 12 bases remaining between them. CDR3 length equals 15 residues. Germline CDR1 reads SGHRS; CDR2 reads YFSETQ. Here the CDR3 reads CASSLAGGSADTQYF. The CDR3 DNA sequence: TGCGCCAGCAGCTTGGCTGGAGGGAGCGCAGATACGCAGTATTTT.

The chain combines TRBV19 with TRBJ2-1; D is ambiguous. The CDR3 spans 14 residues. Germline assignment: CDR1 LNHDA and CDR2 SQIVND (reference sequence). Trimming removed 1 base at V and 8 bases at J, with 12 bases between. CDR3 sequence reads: CASSIGPQNYEQFF. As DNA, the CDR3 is TGTGCCAGTAGTATAGGGCCCCAGAATTATGAGCAGTTCTTC. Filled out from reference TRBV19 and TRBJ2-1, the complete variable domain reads DGGITQSPKYLFRKEGQNVTLSCEQNLNHDAMYWYRQDPGQGLRLIYYSQIVNDFQKGDIAEGYSVSREKKESFPLTVTSAQKNPTAFYLCASSIGPQNYEQFFGPGTRLTVL.

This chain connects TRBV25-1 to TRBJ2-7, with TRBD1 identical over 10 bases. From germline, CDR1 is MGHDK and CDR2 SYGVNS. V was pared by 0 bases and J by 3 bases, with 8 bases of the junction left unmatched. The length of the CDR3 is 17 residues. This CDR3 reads CASSEYIGRDRGYEQYF. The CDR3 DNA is TGTGCCAGCAGTGAATATATAGGGCGGGACAGGGGCTACGAGCAGTACTTC.

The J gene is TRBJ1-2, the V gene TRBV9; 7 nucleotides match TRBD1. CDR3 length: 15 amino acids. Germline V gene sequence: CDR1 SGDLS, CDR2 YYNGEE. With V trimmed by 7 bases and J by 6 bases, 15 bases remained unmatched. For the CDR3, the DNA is TGTGCCAGCTCTAACAGACAGGGTAACCTTCATGGCTACACCTTC. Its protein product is CASSNRQGNLHGYTF.

CDR3 bases: TGCGCCAGCAGCCAAGGACTAGTAGGTACAGATACGCAGTATTTT. Translation: CASSQGLVGTDTQYF. The chain has TRBV4-3 and TRBJ2-3, with D perhaps matching TRBD2 (6 bases). The CDR3 sequence is 15 residues long. The germline V gene has CDR1 LGHNA and CDR2 YSLEER. Trimming stripped 1 base from V and 3 bases from J, with 11 bases between.

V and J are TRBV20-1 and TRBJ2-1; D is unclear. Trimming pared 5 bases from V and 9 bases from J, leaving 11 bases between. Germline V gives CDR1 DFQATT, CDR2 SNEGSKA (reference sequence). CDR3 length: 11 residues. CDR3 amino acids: CSASRPIEQFF. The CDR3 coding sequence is TGCAGTGCTTCTAGGCCTATTGAGCAGTTCTTC.

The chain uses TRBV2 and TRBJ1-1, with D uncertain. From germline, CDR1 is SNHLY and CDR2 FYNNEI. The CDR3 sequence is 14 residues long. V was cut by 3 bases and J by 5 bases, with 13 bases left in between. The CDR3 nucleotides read TGTGCCAGCAGTGACGTATTTGCGAGGACTGAAGCTTTCTTT. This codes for CASSDVFARTEAFF.

DNA for the CDR3: TGTGCCAGTAGTCTGGAGCACAGGGGGCCGATTGGCTACACCTTC. Translation: CASSLEHRGPIGYTF. The rearrangement joins TRBV19 to TRBJ1-2; 9 nucleotides match TRBD1. CDR3 length equals 15 residues. Germline trimming cut 5 bases from V and 7 bases from J; bases unmatched to any gene: 11. Germline V lookup: CDR1 LNHDA, CDR2 SQIVND (reference sequence).

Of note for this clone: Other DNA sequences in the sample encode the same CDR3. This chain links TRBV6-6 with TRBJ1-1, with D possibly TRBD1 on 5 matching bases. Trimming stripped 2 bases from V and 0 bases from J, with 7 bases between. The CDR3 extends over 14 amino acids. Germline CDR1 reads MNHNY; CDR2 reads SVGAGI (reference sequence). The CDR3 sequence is CASSYGTVNTEAFF. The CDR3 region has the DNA TGTGCCAGCAGTTACGGGACTGTGAACACTGAAGCTTTCTTT.

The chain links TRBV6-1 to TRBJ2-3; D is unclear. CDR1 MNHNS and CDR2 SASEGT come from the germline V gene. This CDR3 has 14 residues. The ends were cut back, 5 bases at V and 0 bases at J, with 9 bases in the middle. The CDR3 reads CASSNGFSTDTQYF. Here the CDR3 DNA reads TGTGCCAGCAGTAACGGTTTCAGCACAGATACGCAGTATTTT.

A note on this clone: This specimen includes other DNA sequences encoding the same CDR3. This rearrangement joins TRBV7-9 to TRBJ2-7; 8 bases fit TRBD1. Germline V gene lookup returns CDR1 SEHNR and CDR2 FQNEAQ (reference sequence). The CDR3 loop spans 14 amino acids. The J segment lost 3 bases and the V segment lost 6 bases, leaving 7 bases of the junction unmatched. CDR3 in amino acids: CASSSGTGNYEQYF. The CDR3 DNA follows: TGTGCCAGCAGTTCCGGGACAGGCAACTACGAGCAGTACTTC.

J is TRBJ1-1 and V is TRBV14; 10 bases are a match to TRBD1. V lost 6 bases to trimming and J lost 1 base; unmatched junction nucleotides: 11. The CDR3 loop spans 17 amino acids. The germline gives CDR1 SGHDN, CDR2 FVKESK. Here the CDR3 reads CASRPDRGLLQNTEAFF. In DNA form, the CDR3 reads TGTGCCAGCAGACCCGACAGGGGGCTCCTCCAGAACACTGAAGCTTTCTTT.

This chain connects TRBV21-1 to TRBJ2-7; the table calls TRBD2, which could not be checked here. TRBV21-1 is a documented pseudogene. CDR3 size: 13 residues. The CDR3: CASSNGTPHEQYF. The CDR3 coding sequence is TGTGCCAGCAGCAACGGGACTCCCCACGAGCAGTACTTC.

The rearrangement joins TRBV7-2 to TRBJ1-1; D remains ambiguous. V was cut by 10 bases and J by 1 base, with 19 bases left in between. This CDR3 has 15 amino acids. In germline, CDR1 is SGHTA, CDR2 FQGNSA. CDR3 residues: CATHIPGRPNTEAFF. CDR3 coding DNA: TGTGCCACCCACATTCCGGGAAGACCGAACACTGAAGCTTTCTTT.